This TCR beta chain was observed in a study of T cell responses to AZD1222 COVID-19 vaccine. Study-wide results and limits: The repertoires were collected only after the peak T cell response.

Comment on this clone: The antigen remains undetermined.

Per germline, CDR1 SGHRS and CDR2 YFSETQ. The CDR3 totals 18 residues. J gave up 0 bases and V 4 bases, and 10 bases lay outside the gene matches. The assay was immunoSEQ multiplex PCR, and TCRdb's table has in-frame clones only and misses some. The table has over 120,000 clones, roughly 92% seen once; the top ten hold around 1.5%. This chain links TRBV5-1 with TRBJ1-5; 10 bases match TRBD1. The clonotype comes from an adult in good health. This sample comprised peripheral blood, obtained on day 0 of AZD1222 vaccination. Here the CDR3 DNA reads TGCGCCAGCAGCGTCGGGACAGGGGCATTTTATAGCAATCAGCCCCAGCATTTT. As protein: CASSVGTGAFYSNQPQHF.